Below are 8 T cell receptor beta chains sequenced from a single sample in a study of vaccination effects on CD4 cells after COVID-19. The method was immunoSEQ multiplex PCR; TCRdb's version includes in-frame clones alone and lacks a portion of them. The table lists about 24,000 clones, around 70% of them singletons. Their specific antigens are unknown. Viral peptide pools were used in the ViraFEST assay to expand antigen-specific CD4+ T cells, and sequencing came afterward. Once cultured for approximately 10 days, the cells underwent separation to obtain CD4+ T cells. Of the BNT162b2 and mRNA-1273 vaccines, participants received two doses of one or the other. The specimen comprised CD4+ T cells from PBMCs cultured with SARS-CoV-2 spike peptides, sampled after COVID-19 vaccination. Receptor source: a human donor who received a COVID-19 vaccine.

The rearrangement uses TRBV24-1 and TRBJ2-7; 10 nucleotides align to TRBD1. With V trimmed by 3 bases and J by 3 bases, 4 bases remained unmatched. Germline CDR1 reads KGHDR; CDR2 reads SFDVKD. The CDR3 sequence is 15 residues long. The CDR3 is CATSDPRDRGYEQYF. CDR3 nucleotide sequence: TGTGCCACCAGTGATCCTCGGGACAGGGGCTACGAGCAGTACTTC.

The sample holds a few counts of this clone. The CDR3 nucleotides read TGTGCCAGCAGCCCTCCGATGATAAATCAGCCCCAGCATTTT. Translated, it gives CASSPPMINQPQHF. V is TRBV28 and J is TRBJ1-5; D call uncertain. Trimming left V 6 bases short and J 4 bases short, with 13 bases between. This CDR3 has 14 residues. The germline CDR1 and CDR2 sequences are MDHEN and SYDVKM.

This rearrangement joins TRBV10-3 to TRBJ2-2; 9 bases align to TRBD1. CDR3 size: 17 residues. The germline V gene encodes CDR1 ENHRY and CDR2 SYGVKD. V trimming: 9 bases; J trimming: 3 bases; junction bases outside the gene matches: 14. CDR3 sequence (DNA): TGTGCCATACCGGCAAAGCCGGGACAGGGATACACCGGGGAGCTGTTTTTT. Translated: CAIPAKPGQGYTGELFF.

This chain connects TRBV6-5 to TRBJ1-1, with D perhaps matching TRBD1 (5 bases). The CDR3 is 14 amino acids. Germline CDR1 is MNHEY and CDR2 is SVGAGI. The V gene lost 0 bases and the J gene lost 4 bases, with 9 bases spanning the gap. CDR3 loop: CASSYSRDGTEAFF. Here the CDR3 DNA reads TGTGCCAGCAGTTACTCTAGGGACGGCACTGAAGCTTTCTTT.

This chain connects TRBV18 to TRBJ1-1; 8 nucleotides line up with TRBD1. Germline V CDR1 and CDR2: KGHSH, LQKENI. The CDR3 extends over 15 amino acids. V shed 3 bases and J 2 bases; nucleotides not matched to a gene: 5. The CDR3 protein is CASSPDRAKNTEAFF. CDR3 DNA: TGTGCCAGCTCACCGGACAGGGCCAAAAACACTGAAGCTTTCTTT.

V is TRBV3-1 (or the pseudogene TRBV3-2) and J is TRBJ2-1; 9 nucleotides line up with TRBD2. CDR1 LGHDT and CDR2 YNNKEL come from the germline V gene (reference sequence). This CDR3 comprises 17 residues. The ends lost 0 bases at V and 9 bases at J; junction bases unmatched: 12. As DNA, the CDR3 is TGTGCCAGCAGCCAAGATCTTGTAGCGGGGGCCGCCTCTGAGCAGTTCTTC. Its protein is CASSQDLVAGAASEQFF.

This chain links TRBV27 with TRBJ1-6; D not certain. CDR3 size: 15 residues. Per the germline V gene, CDR1 is MNHEY and CDR2 is SMNVEV (reference sequence). V was clipped by 1 base and J by 13 bases, with 17 bases between them. CDR3 loop: CASSLYSRAAVPLHF. The CDR3 DNA follows: TGTGCCAGCAGTTTATATTCGAGAGCAGCCGTCCCCCTCCACTTT.

This rearrangement joins TRBV10-3 to TRBJ2-7, with 10 bases that match TRBD1. From germline, CDR1 is ENHRY and CDR2 SYGVKD. J was trimmed by 7 bases and V by 9 bases; bases with no gene match: 9. CDR3 length: 13 amino acids. Here the CDR3 reads CAIRQGAGGEQYF. The DNA for the CDR3 is TGTGCCATACGACAGGGGGCCGGTGGAGAGCAGTACTTC.